Presented here are 22 T cell receptor beta chains from one specimen sequenced in a study of patients and donors after allogeneic stem cell transplantation. Each CDR3 protein is one row after TCRdb ran MiXCR on the RT-PCR reads. There are tens of thousands of distinct CDR3 sequences in the sample; around 49% occur only once, and approximately 60% lies in the top ten. Specimen: blood, either unsorted or a sorted T cell fraction (not recorded which). The source of these receptors is a human donor who was either an allogeneic HSCT recipient or a stem cell or donor lymphocyte infusion donor (not recorded which). It is not recorded whose cells these are; they may come from a transplant donor.

The chain has TRBV4-2 and TRBJ1-2; D is uncertain. Between the trimmed V and J ends, which lost 0 bases and 4 bases, there was a span of 12 bases. CDR1 is LGHNA and CDR2 is YNFKEQ in the germline V gene. This CDR3 contains 15 residues. The CDR3 nucleotides read TGTGCCAGCAGCCAAGAAGGCCAAGGTTCCTATGGCTACACCTTC. Translating gives CASSQEGQGSYGYTF.

This rearrangement joins TRBV6-2 or TRBV6-3 to TRBJ2-1; D possibly uses TRBD1 or TRBD2 (5 bases each). Germline assignment: CDR1 MNHEY and CDR2 SVGEGT. The CDR3 runs to 13 residues. V dropped 0 bases and J dropped 10 bases, with 10 bases sitting between them. CDR3 residues: CASSYSMWGEQFF. DNA for the CDR3: TGTGCCAGCAGTTACTCGATGTGGGGGGAGCAGTTCTTC.

This clonotype showed up just a few times. The rearrangement joins TRBV10-3 to TRBJ1-4; a possible D gene is TRBD1 (5 bases). CDR1 and CDR2 from the germline V gene are ENHRY and SYGVKD. V lost 7 bases and J 0 bases, leaving 12 bases between the germline ends. The CDR3 is 15 amino acids. The CDR3 DNA sequence: TGTGCCATCAAACAGGACTTAGCAACTAATGAAAAACTGTTTTTT. This gives the protein CAIKQDLATNEKLFF.

The chain employs TRBV3-1 and TRBJ2-1; 7 bases are a match to TRBD2. V was clipped by 4 bases and J by 10 bases; unmatched bases: 16. Germline-derived CDR1 and CDR2 are LGHDT and YNNKEL (reference sequence). CDR3 length: 16 residues. The DNA for the CDR3 is TGTGCCAGCAGCCCTACGAAGGCGGCTAGCGGATGGGAGCAGTTCTTC. This codes for CASSPTKAASGWEQFF.

The chain is built from TRBV20-1 and TRBJ2-3; 7 bases agree with TRBD2. From germline, CDR1 is DFQATT and CDR2 SNEGSKA (reference sequence). J gave up 6 bases and V 0 bases, and 6 bases lay outside the gene matches. There are 14 residues in the CDR3. The CDR3 protein is CSAREGSLADTQYF. The DNA of the CDR3 is TGCAGTGCTAGAGAGGGCTCACTAGCGGATACGCAGTATTTT.

The chain joins TRBV15 to TRBJ2-5; D not resolved. The CDR3 runs to 14 residues. Trimming took off 0 bases at V and 3 bases at J, with 8 bases between the two ends. CDR1 LNHNV and CDR2 YYDKDF come from the germline V gene (reference sequence). CDR3 amino acids: CATSRDRAEETQYF. As DNA, the CDR3 is TGTGCCACCAGCAGAGATCGGGCAGAAGAGACCCAGTACTTC. Full variable domain (missing parts from reference TRBV15 and TRBJ2-5): DAMVIQNPRYQVTQFGKPVTLSCSQTLNHNVMYWYQQKSSQAPKLLFHYYDKDFNNEADTPDNFQSRRPNTSFCFLDIRSPGLGDTAMYLCATSRDRAEETQYFGPGTRLLVL.

CDR3 nucleotide sequence: TGTGCCAGCAGTTTGGCAGGAGCCTTCTACGAGCAGTACTTC. Protein sequence: CASSLAGAFYEQYF. V gene TRBV27 combines with J gene TRBJ2-7; D remains unclear. Between the trimmed V and J ends, which lost 3 bases and 3 bases, there was a span of 12 bases. CDR1 and CDR2 from the germline V gene are MNHEY and SMNVEV (reference sequence). This CDR3 comprises 14 residues.

The V and J genes are TRBV28 and TRBJ1-1; 7 bases agree with TRBD1. With 7 bases clipped from V and 5 bases from J, the junction kept 10 bases outside the gene matches. Germline V lookup: CDR1 MDHEN, CDR2 SYDVKM. The CDR3 has 14 residues. The CDR3, as DNA: TGTGCCAGCATTACGACAGGGTATGTGACTGAAGCTTTCTTT. It specifies CASITTGYVTEAFF.

There are a few counts of this clonotype. Written as DNA, the CDR3 is TGTGCCAGCAGTTTTGGGACCTCGGGCTACACCTTC. Translating gives CASSFGTSGYTF. The chain employs TRBV12-3 or TRBV12-4 and TRBJ1-2, with D maybe TRBD1 (5 bases). The CDR3 is 12 residues long. The V end was cut by 3 bases, the J end by 8 bases, with 10 bases between.

This chain uses TRBV6-2 or TRBV6-3 with TRBJ1-2; the D is unclear. From germline, CDR1 is MNHEY and CDR2 SVGEGT. This CDR3 region has 15 residues. The V end was cut by 0 bases, the J end by 8 bases, with 16 bases between. The CDR3 loop reads CASSYSNYHREGYTF. The CDR3 DNA is TGTGCCAGCAGTTACTCGAATTATCACCGGGAGGGCTACACCTTC.

This clonotype was seen only a few times. The chain couples TRBV18 to TRBJ1-1, with D tentatively TRBD1 (5 bases). The CDR3 is made up of 13 amino acids. V lost 3 bases to trimming and J lost 5 bases, with 10 bases between them. The germline gives CDR1 KGHSH, CDR2 LQKENI. The CDR3 nucleotides are TGTGCCAGCTCACCTGGGGGGGTGACTGAAGCTTTCTTT. It yields the protein CASSPGGVTEAFF.

A few counts support this clonotype. The gene calls are TRBV20-1 and TRBJ1-1; 7 bases fit TRBD1. CDR3 length: 13 residues. V shed 6 bases, J shed 3 bases, and the junction held 7 bases outside the gene matches. Germline loops: CDR1 DFQATT, CDR2 SNEGSKA (reference sequence). The CDR3, as DNA: TGCAGTGCAGACAGGGATGGTTACACTGAAGCTTTCTTT. It is translated as CSADRDGYTEAFF.

The J gene is TRBJ1-4, the V gene TRBV6-1, with 8 bases lining up with TRBD1. The junction had 6 bases not matched to a gene; V was cut back by 3 bases and J by 9 bases. CDR3 length: 14 amino acids. The germline CDR1 and CDR2 sequences are MNHNS and SASEGT. CDR3 in amino acids: CASSDGRGQKKLFF. The DNA for the CDR3 is TGTGCCAGCAGTGATGGCAGGGGGCAGAAAAAACTGTTTTTT.

The rearrangement joins TRBV4-1 to TRBJ1-1, with D perhaps matching TRBD1 (5 bases). From germline, CDR1 is MGHRA and CDR2 YSYEKL. Deletions cut 1 base from V and 0 bases from J, with 21 bases between. The CDR3 loop spans 19 amino acids. For the CDR3, the DNA is TGCGCCAGCAGCCAAGTTGGTTTGCTCCAGGGCGGCATGAACACTGAAGCTTTCTTT. It is translated as CASSQVGLLQGGMNTEAFF.

The chain recombines TRBV28 with TRBJ1-6, with D maybe TRBD1 (5 bases). V was shortened by 7 bases and J by 0 bases, with 16 bases between the two germline ends. The germline CDR1 and CDR2 sequences are MDHEN and SYDVKM. The CDR3 loop spans 17 amino acids. The CDR3 sequence: CASTPWVGGSYNSPLHF. For the CDR3, the DNA is TGTGCCAGCACCCCTTGGGTGGGGGGCTCCTATAATTCACCCCTCCACTTT.

This clonotype was seen more than once but under ten times. The V and J genes are TRBV6-2 or TRBV6-3 and TRBJ2-1; 12 bases agree with TRBD1. Unmatched junction bases numbered 8, after V lost 2 bases and J lost 9 bases. The V gene's germline CDR1 is MNHEY and CDR2 SVGEGT. This CDR3 comprises 16 residues. As DNA, the CDR3 is TGTGCCAGCAGTTACGGGGGACAGGGGGCGCTGGGTGAGCAGTTCTTC. It translates to CASSYGGQGALGEQFF.

This clonotype has a handful of counts. The rearrangement links TRBV29-1 to TRBJ1-2; D is unclear. CDR1 is SQVTM, CDR2 ANQGSEA, per germline. This CDR3 spans 12 amino acids. The V end was cut by 8 bases, the J end by 7 bases, with 17 bases between. Written as DNA, the CDR3 is TGCAGCACCCCCAAGGGAGACGGTGGCTACACCTTC. This gives the protein CSTPKGDGGYTF. Full variable domain (outside the CDR3, taken from reference TRBV29-1 and TRBJ1-2): SAVISQKPSRDICQRGTSLTIQCQVDSQVTMMFWYRQQPGQSLTLIATANQGSEATYESGFVIDKFPISRPNLTFSTLTVSNMSPEDSSIYLCSTPKGDGGYTFGSGTRLTVV.

V is TRBV27 and J is TRBJ2-3; 10 bases match TRBD2. CDR1 is MNHEY and CDR2 is SMNVEV in the germline V gene (reference sequence). The CDR3 contains 18 residues. V lost 1 base, J lost 5 bases, and 12 bases stayed unmatched. Here the CDR3 DNA reads TGTGCCAGCAGTTTATGGCCGACTAGCGGGCCTAAGGGAGATACGCAGTATTTT. Its protein product is CASSLWPTSGPKGDTQYF.

The chain has TRBV29-1 and TRBJ1-5; 8 bases agree with TRBD1. J was trimmed by 1 base and V by 6 bases; bases with no gene match: 5. This CDR3 comprises 14 residues. CDR1 is SQVTM, CDR2 ANQGSEA, per germline. The CDR3 bases are TGCAGCGTAGCACAGGGGGTGAGCAATCAGCCCCAGCATTTT. This translates into CSVAQGVSNQPQHF.

This chain uses TRBV5-1 with TRBJ1-4; D is perhaps TRBD1 (5 bases). The CDR3 covers 13 residues. The germline gives CDR1 SGHRS, CDR2 YFSETQ. Trimming removed 4 bases at V and 4 bases at J, with 8 bases between. The DNA for the CDR3 is TGCGCCAGCAGCATCGACAGTAATGAAAAACTGTTTTTT. Protein sequence: CASSIDSNEKLFF.

V and J are TRBV7-3 and TRBJ1-2; D is possibly TRBD1 (5 bases). The CDR3 has 13 amino acids. Per the germline V gene, CDR1 is SGHTA and CDR2 is FQGTGA. V was clipped by 4 bases and J by 6 bases, with 12 bases between them. The CDR3 here is CASSSPGGNGYTF. CDR3 in DNA: TGTGCCAGCAGCTCCCCGGGGGGGAATGGCTACACCTTC.

V usage is TRBV6-5 and J usage is TRBJ1-4; TRBD1 matches 8 bases. Germline values: CDR1 MNHEY, CDR2 SVGAGI. The V segment lost 6 bases and the J segment 8 bases; nucleotides outside the gene matches: 8. The CDR3 runs 14 residues. CDR3 in DNA: TGTGCCAGCAGCCCGACAGGGGTCGACGAAAAACTGTTTTTT. The encoded protein is CASSPTGVDEKLFF.